Each of the 28 T cell receptor beta chains below was sequenced from the same sample in a study of blood T cell repertoires in COVID-19. Here immunoSEQ multiplex PCR was the method, and the copy in TCRdb shows in-frame clones only, minus some. The repertoire holds approximately 98,000 clones, with more than 65% as singletons. Specimen: peripheral blood. The receptors were gathered from a woman at least 80 years old with acute or convalescent COVID-19.

The chain carries TRBV7-2 and TRBJ1-5, with D maybe TRBD1 (5 bases). Germline V gene data show CDR1 as SGHTA and CDR2 as FQGNSA. Between the trimmed V and J ends, which lost 8 bases and 11 bases, there was a span of 19 bases. This CDR3 comprises 13 residues. The CDR3, as DNA: TGTGCCAGCGGGGCCCAGGGCGGAGGGGCCCAGCATTTT. It is translated as CASGAQGGGAQHF. The entire variable domain, with the rest obtained from reference TRBV7-2 and TRBJ1-5, is as follows: GAGVSQSPSNKVTEKGKDVELRCDPISGHTALYWYRQSLGQGLEFLIYFQGNSAPDKSGLPSDRFSAERTGGSVSTLTIQRTQQEDSAVYLCASGAQGGGAQHFGDGTRLSIL.

The CDR3 sequence: CASEKFGGNQPQHF. CDR3 nucleotides: TGTGCCAGCGAGAAATTCGGGGGCAATCAGCCCCAGCATTTT. The V and J genes are TRBV28 and TRBJ1-5; D is uncertain. V was pared by 8 bases and J by 2 bases, with 13 bases between. Germline-derived CDR1 and CDR2 are MDHEN and SYDVKM. The length of the CDR3 is 14 residues.

This sequence joins TRBV28 and TRBJ1-5; a weak D match, TRBD1 (5 bases). Per the germline V gene, CDR1 is MDHEN and CDR2 is SYDVKM. V lost 7 bases, J lost 6 bases, and 10 bases lay in between. This CDR3 is built from 12 residues. CDR3 residues: CASTAGRQPQHF. CDR3 DNA: TGTGCCAGCACCGCAGGGCGTCAGCCCCAGCATTTT.

CDR3 in amino acids: CASSPGQSYEQYF. The DNA for the CDR3 is TGTGCCAGCAGTCCCGGACAGTCCTACGAGCAGTACTTC. This chain uses TRBV28 with TRBJ2-7; TRBD1 is a possible D gene (6 bases). Looked up from germline, CDR1 is MDHEN and CDR2 is SYDVKM. The CDR3 totals 13 residues. With 5 bases removed from V and 1 base from J, the gap between germline ends came to 9 bases.

This chain connects TRBV6-5 to TRBJ2-3; the D gene is possibly TRBD1 (6 bases). Trimming removed 5 bases from V and 4 bases from J, with 13 bases in between. Germline V gene sequence: CDR1 MNHEY, CDR2 SVGAGI. This CDR3 has 14 residues. The CDR3 here is CASSLRGLADTQYF. Written as DNA, the CDR3 is TGTGCCAGCAGTCTCAGGGGATTAGCAGATACGCAGTATTTT.

Only one count was recorded for this clone. This rearrangement joins TRBV4-3 to TRBJ1-1; D gene ambiguous. Looked up from germline, CDR1 is LGHNA and CDR2 is YSLEER. The CDR3 sequence is 13 residues long. Between the trimmed V and J ends, which lost 6 bases and 1 base, there was a span of 9 bases. The CDR3 bases are TGCGCCAGCAGTCAGAAAACGAACACTGAAGCTTTCTTT. It encodes CASSQKTNTEAFF.

The gene calls are TRBV9 and TRBJ2-1; TRBD2 matches at 10 bases. The length of the CDR3 is 16 residues. Germline CDR1 is SGDLS and CDR2 is YYNGEE. Trimming at V came to 0 bases and at J to 3 bases, leaving 3 bases not matched to a gene. This chain's CDR3 is CASSVGTSGDYNEQFF. The CDR3 DNA follows: TGTGCCAGCAGCGTAGGGACTAGCGGAGACTACAATGAGCAGTTCTTC.

This clone appeared once. V usage is TRBV30 and J usage is TRBJ1-1; TRBD1 matches at 10 bases. The CDR3 runs 14 residues. Germline CDR1 is GTSNPN and CDR2 is SVGIG (reference sequence). The junction had 6 bases not matched to a gene; V was cut back by 3 bases and J by 5 bases. DNA of the CDR3: TGTGCCTGGAGAGGGGACAGGGGATGGACTGAAGCTTTCTTT. It is translated as CAWRGDRGWTEAFF.

This rearrangement joins TRBV28 to TRBJ1-5; 7 bases fit TRBD1. Germline CDR1 MDHEN, CDR2 SYDVKM. The length of the CDR3 is 15 residues. V gave up 6 bases and J gave up 5 bases; unmatched junction bases: 10. The CDR3 sequence is CASRTSGGVDQPQHF. In DNA, the CDR3 is TGTGCCAGCAGGACCTCAGGGGGTGTAGATCAGCCCCAGCATTTT.

The chain has TRBV5-8 and TRBJ2-2; 8 nucleotides agree with TRBD1. CDR3 length: 16 amino acids. Germline CDR1 is SGHTS and CDR2 is YDEGEE. The trim removed 2 bases at V and 5 bases at J, leaving 8 bases unmatched. Here the CDR3 reads CASSFRSDRVTGELFF. CDR3 nucleotide sequence: TGTGCCAGCAGCTTCAGATCGGACAGGGTAACCGGGGAGCTGTTTTTT.

This rearrangement joins TRBV29-1 to TRBJ1-2; D gene uncertain. The V gene's germline CDR1 is SQVTM and CDR2 ANQGSEA. Trimming stripped 7 bases from V and 4 bases from J, with 16 bases between. The CDR3 consists of 13 residues. The CDR3 DNA sequence: TGCAGCGCTAACGGAGGGTCTGGCTATGGCTACACCTTC. Encoded protein: CSANGGSGYGYTF.

This chain links TRBV27 with TRBJ2-7, with TRBD2 as a possible D gene (5 bases). The CDR3 is 13 amino acids. With 2 bases removed from V and 4 bases from J, the gap between germline ends came to 9 bases. From germline, CDR1 is MNHEY and CDR2 SMNVEV (reference sequence). The CDR3 spells CASSLDRGYEQYF. The CDR3 region has the DNA TGTGCCAGCAGTTTAGACCGGGGATACGAGCAGTACTTC.

The rearrangement joins TRBV7-2 to TRBJ2-3, with 11 bases lining up with TRBD2. CDR1 and CDR2 from the germline V gene are SGHTA and FQGNSA. This CDR3 has 17 residues. V dropped 5 bases and J dropped 2; count of bases not matched to a gene: 9. The CDR3 nucleotides read TGTGCCAGCAGCCCGAGACTAGCGGGGCCTTCCACAGATACGCAGTATTTT. This sequence encodes CASSPRLAGPSTDTQYF.

The J gene is TRBJ1-2, the V gene TRBV7-2; D unclear. Per the germline V gene, CDR1 is SGHTA and CDR2 is FQGNSA. Trimming left V 8 bases short and J 4 bases short, with 8 bases between. This CDR3 contains 11 residues. This chain's CDR3 is CASGPPYGYTF. The DNA for the CDR3 is TGTGCCAGCGGGCCGCCCTATGGCTACACCTTC.

The V gene is TRBV6-5, the J gene TRBJ1-4; D is unresolved. CDR3 length equals 15 residues. V was shortened by 6 bases and J by 6 bases, with 17 bases between the two germline ends. From germline, CDR1 is MNHEY and CDR2 SVGAGI. The CDR3 is CASSLRERHDEKLFF. CDR3 in DNA: TGTGCCAGCAGCTTACGGGAGAGGCATGATGAAAAACTGTTTTTT.

The chain employs TRBV24-1 and TRBJ1-5; D is unclear. Looked up from germline, CDR1 is KGHDR and CDR2 is SFDVKD. The V end was cut by 2 bases, the J end by 5 bases, with 6 bases between. CDR3 size: 13 residues. This CDR3 is CATSDSTYQPQHF. Here the CDR3 DNA reads TGTGCCACCAGTGATTCTACTTATCAGCCCCAGCATTTT.

This clone has only one observation. This chain links TRBV7-9 with TRBJ2-7, with TRBD1 identical over 7 bases. The CDR3 is 14 amino acids. Trimming cost V 5 bases and J 5 bases; bases outside gene matches: 9. Per the germline V gene, CDR1 is SEHNR and CDR2 is FQNEAQ (reference sequence). The CDR3 DNA reads TGTGCCAGCAGCCCGGGGACAGCGTCCCACGAGCAGTACTTC. Translated: CASSPGTASHEQYF.

This rearrangement joins TRBV6-2 or TRBV6-3 to TRBJ1-5; D uncertain. V lost 0 bases and J 5 bases, leaving 8 bases between the germline ends. This CDR3 comprises 14 residues. The germline gives CDR1 MNHEY, CDR2 SVGEGT. The CDR3 reads CASSYSSPDQPQHF. The CDR3 DNA reads TGTGCCAGCAGTTACTCTTCCCCAGATCAGCCCCAGCATTTT.

This clone has a single count. The gene calls are TRBV19 and TRBJ1-2; D uncertain. The V end was cut by 10 bases, the J end by 2 bases, with 11 bases between. CDR1 LNHDA and CDR2 SQIVND come from the germline V gene (reference sequence). CDR3 length: 12 amino acids. Here the CDR3 DNA reads TGTGCCACTCGGACGGGGAACTATGGCTACACCTTC. It codes for CATRTGNYGYTF. The complete variable domain, with remaining parts taken from reference TRBV19 and TRBJ1-2, reads DGGITQSPKYLFRKEGQNVTLSCEQNLNHDAMYWYRQDPGQGLRLIYYSQIVNDFQKGDIAEGYSVSREKKESFPLTVTSAQKNPTAFYLCATRTGNYGYTFGSGTRLTVV.

The table lists this clone with a count of one. This chain uses TRBV3-1 (or the pseudogene TRBV3-2) with TRBJ1-5; weak D call: TRBD1 (5 bases). V lost 2 bases and J 4 bases, leaving 9 bases between the germline ends. Per germline, CDR1 LGHDT and CDR2 YNNKEL (reference sequence). This CDR3 has 14 amino acids. The CDR3 nucleotides are TGTGCCAGCAGCCAACGACAGACGAATCAGCCCCAGCATTTT. Translating gives CASSQRQTNQPQHF.

The V call is TRBV2, the J call TRBJ2-2, with D unresolved. This CDR3 contains 15 residues. Germline values: CDR1 SNHLY, CDR2 FYNNEI. Trimming removed 3 bases from V and 0 bases from J, with 8 bases in between. CDR3 sequence reads: CASSDWSANTGELFF. The DNA of the CDR3 is TGTGCCAGCAGTGATTGGTCAGCGAACACCGGGGAGCTGTTTTTT.

A single count supports this clone. The V call is TRBV5-1, the J call TRBJ2-1; 8 positions match TRBD1. CDR1 is SGHRS, CDR2 YFSETQ, per germline. The CDR3 is made up of 12 amino acids. V lost 4 bases to trimming and J lost 10 bases; unmatched junction nucleotides: 4. The CDR3 sequence is CASSENRGEQFF. The CDR3 region has the DNA TGCGCCAGCAGCGAGAACAGGGGGGAGCAGTTCTTC. Supplemented by reference TRBV5-1 and TRBJ2-1, the full variable domain reads KAGVTQTPRYLIKTRGQQVTLSCSPISGHRSVSWYQQTPGQGLQFLFEYFSETQRNKGNFPGRFSGRQFSNSRSEMNVSTLELGDSALYLCASSENRGEQFFGPGTRLTVL.

There are a few counts of this clone. The V gene is TRBV6-2 or TRBV6-3, the J gene TRBJ1-5, with D unclear. This CDR3 spans 17 amino acids. Germline V CDR1 and CDR2: MNHEY, SVGEGT. Between the trimmed V and J ends, which lost 0 bases and 3 bases, there was a span of 15 bases. CDR3 in amino acids: CASSYSTGYRANQPQHF. CDR3 nucleotide sequence: TGTGCCAGCAGTTACTCGACGGGGTATCGGGCCAATCAGCCCCAGCATTTT.

J is TRBJ2-6 and V is TRBV14, with D unresolved. Germline loops: CDR1 SGHDN, CDR2 FVKESK. The CDR3 runs 17 residues. V was clipped by 6 bases and J by 0 bases, with 15 bases between them. CDR3 sequence: CASSRSQASSGANVLTF. The CDR3 region has the DNA TGTGCCAGCAGTCGTTCCCAGGCGAGCTCTGGGGCCAACGTCCTGACTTTC.

The chain uses TRBV18 and TRBJ2-1; D is uncertain. The CDR3 runs to 14 residues. Trimming took 2 bases from V and 0 from J, leaving 5 bases between them. Germline V lookup: CDR1 KGHSH, CDR2 LQKENI. The CDR3 loop reads CASSPSSSYNEQFF. The CDR3 DNA follows: TGTGCCAGCTCACCATCCAGCTCCTACAATGAGCAGTTCTTC.

CDR3 protein: CASSLGAGALQPQHF. DNA for the CDR3: TGCGCCAGCAGCTTGGGGGCGGGGGCATTACAGCCCCAGCATTTT. V usage is TRBV5-1 and J usage is TRBJ1-5; weak D call: TRBD1 (6 bases). CDR3 size: 15 residues. Germline lookup yields CDR1 SGHRS and CDR2 YFSETQ. Trimming cost V 0 bases and J 7 bases, with 14 bases left between them.

The rearrangement joins TRBV2 to TRBJ2-5; a possible D gene is TRBD2 (6 bases). The CDR3 totals 12 residues. Trimming cost V 8 bases and J 9 bases, with 16 bases left between them. Germline V gene lookup returns CDR1 SNHLY and CDR2 FYNNEI. The CDR3 sequence: CASCRENSAQYF. CDR3 nucleotide sequence: TGTGCCAGCTGTCGGGAGAACAGTGCCCAGTACTTC. The full variable domain, its missing parts supplied by reference TRBV2 and TRBJ2-5, is EPEVTQTPSHQVTQMGQEVILRCVPISNHLYFYWYRQILGQKVEFLVSFYNNEISEKSEIFDDQFSVERPDGSNFTLKIRSTKLEDSAMYFCASCRENSAQYFGPGTRLLVL.

This clone was seen once. The chain links TRBV5-1 to TRBJ1-5; D possibly corresponds to TRBD1 (6 bases). Germline V gene lookup returns CDR1 SGHRS and CDR2 YFSETQ. The germline V and J ends were trimmed by 4 bases and 2 bases, with 10 bases remaining between them. This CDR3 contains 14 residues. CDR3 protein: CASSEGGGNQPQHF. CDR3 DNA sequence: TGCGCCAGCAGCGAAGGGGGTGGCAATCAGCCCCAGCATTTT. Using reference TRBV5-1 and TRBJ1-5 for the parts outside the CDR3, the full variable domain is KAGVTQTPRYLIKTRGQQVTLSCSPISGHRSVSWYQQTPGQGLQFLFEYFSETQRNKGNFPGRFSGRQFSNSRSEMNVSTLELGDSALYLCASSEGGGNQPQHFGDGTRLSIL.